The subject of this entry is one T cell receptor beta chain. The CDR3 has 14 residues. The germline V and J ends were trimmed by 6 bases and 6 bases, with 16 bases remaining between them. Germline V lookup: CDR1 KGHDR, CDR2 SFDVKD. These data belong to a study of blood T cell repertoires in COVID-19. Study summary: Donors in the United States, Italy and Spain gave samples during acute or convalescent COVID-19. The cDNA or gDNA used as material had been derived from T cells, B-cell-depleted T cells, or PBMCs.

In the authors' methods: Researchers report that nucleated cell counts were estimated from reference gene primer amplification. Clones were sequenced by immunoSEQ multiplex PCR, and TCRdb holds only the in-frame ones, with some missing. V, J and clone size reflect that table, while D and trimming were determined from the DNA. Of about 250,000 clones in the sample, 70% to 90% were seen once. The rearrangement uses TRBV24-1 and TRBJ1-1; D may be TRBD1 (6 bases). This receptor was identified in a man between 18 and 35 years old with active or convalescent COVID-19. The specimen was peripheral blood. Written as DNA, the CDR3 is TGTGCCACCAGTAGGGGGGGGGCGCCGGCTGAAGCTTTCTTT. This codes for CATSRGGAPAEAFF.